The rows below give T cell receptor beta chains drawn from one sample of a study of blood T cell repertoires in COVID-19. TCRdb's copy holds only in-frame clones and misses some; the assay was immunoSEQ multiplex PCR. The sample has around 97,000 clones, over 65% seen once. Sequenced material: peripheral blood. The receptors stem from a human donor in a cohort sampled during active COVID-19. CDR3s include the opening cysteine and the closing phenylalanine or tryptophan. Each record gives: clone size, D gene, V gene, J gene, CDR3 DNA, CDR3 protein. A D gene is named only where the DNA matches it firmly. For some rows the clone size is stated as once, few or many, or as a class when expanded; others skip it.

size: NA
D: NA
V: TRBV5-1
J: TRBJ1-2
DNA: TGCGCCAGCAGCTTGGAAGCCAGGTATGGCTACACCTTC
CDR3: CASSLEARYGYTF

size: NA
D: NA
V: TRBV6-1
J: TRBJ1-3
DNA: TGTGCCAGCAGTGAACTATGGCGGGGCCTCTCTGGAAACACCATATATTTT
CDR3: CASSELWRGLSGNTIYF

size: NA
D: TRBD1
V: TRBV19
J: TRBJ1-5
DNA: TGTGCCAGTAGTATGGGCGGGACAGTAGGCAATCAGCCCCAGCATTTT
CDR3: CASSMGGTVGNQPQHF

size: NA
D: TRBD2
V: TRBV12-3/TRBV12-4
J: TRBJ2-1
DNA: TGTGCCAGCAAAATAGCGGGGAGCAATGAGCAGTTCTTC
CDR3: CASKIAGSNEQFF

size: NA
D: TRBD1
V: TRBV7-3
J: TRBJ1-3
DNA: TGTGCCAGCAGCTTAGGGCAGGGGGCGCGAAACACCATATATTTT
CDR3: CASSLGQGARNTIYF

size: NA
D: NA
V: TRBV19
J: TRBJ1-6
DNA: TGTGCCACCTCGACAGAGTCCTATAATTCACCCCTCCACTTT
CDR3: CATSTESYNSPLHF

size: few
D: NA
V: TRBV5-1
J: TRBJ2-2
DNA: TGCGCCAGCAGGGAGGACCAGACGTCCGGGGAGCTGTTTTTT
CDR3: CASREDQTSGELFF

size: NA
D: TRBD2
V: TRBV4-2
J: TRBJ2-3
DNA: TGTGCCAGCAGCCAAGGGTTTAGCGGGGGGGCGGTAGATACGCAGTATTTT
CDR3: CASSQGFSGGAVDTQYF

size: NA
D: TRBD1
V: TRBV5-1
J: TRBJ2-1
DNA: TGCGCCAGCAGTTTCTCGAGACAGGGACCTTACAATGAGCAGTTCTTC
CDR3: CASSFSRQGPYNEQFF

size: NA
D: NA
V: TRBV5-1
J: TRBJ2-6
DNA: TGCGCCAGCAGCTTAGAGTCCTCTGGGGCCAACGTCCTGACTTTC
CDR3: CASSLESSGANVLTF

size: once
D: TRBD1
V: TRBV7-9
J: TRBJ1-1
DNA: TGTGCCAGCAGCTCCATAAGACAGGGGCCTTTCTTT
CDR3: CASSSIRQGPFF

size: NA
D: TRBD2
V: TRBV29-1
J: TRBJ2-3
DNA: TGCAGCGTTGGGCTAGCGGGGCGGCCGGGGGCAGATACGCAGTATTTT
CDR3: CSVGLAGRPGADTQYF

size: NA
D: TRBD1
V: TRBV5-1
J: TRBJ2-2
DNA: TGCGCCAGCAGCTCCGGGACAGGGGGAACTGGCGGGGAGCTGTTTTTT
CDR3: CASSSGTGGTGGELFF

size: NA
D: NA
V: TRBV6-2/TRBV6-3
J: TRBJ1-1
DNA: TGTGCCAGCAGTTACTCAAGGGACACTGGGACTGAAGCTTTCTTT
CDR3: CASSYSRDTGTEAFF

size: NA
D: NA
V: TRBV7-9
J: TRBJ2-5
DNA: TGTGCCAGCAGCACATTCGGGGGGCGGGTGGAGACCCAGTACTTC
CDR3: CASSTFGGRVETQYF

size: NA
D: TRBD2
V: TRBV6-1
J: TRBJ2-2
DNA: TGTGCCAGCAGTGAACTTGGGAGGGTCCCCGGGGAGCTGTTTTTT
CDR3: CASSELGRVPGELFF

size: NA
D: NA
V: TRBV7-9
J: TRBJ1-2
DNA: TGTGCCAGCAGCCCATCTGGACCGGGGGGCTACACCTTC
CDR3: CASSPSGPGGYTF

size: NA
D: NA
V: TRBV3-1/TRBV3-2
J: TRBJ1-2
DNA: TGTGCCAGCAGCGGACAGAACTATGGCTACACCTTC
CDR3: CASSGQNYGYTF

size: NA
D: TRBD1
V: TRBV4-1
J: TRBJ1-1
DNA: TGCGCCAGCAGCAGACAGGGGGCTACGACTGAAGCTTTCTTT
CDR3: CASSRQGATTEAFF

size: NA
D: TRBD1
V: TRBV18
J: TRBJ1-1
DNA: TGTGCCAGCTCACGGACAGGAGGAACTGAAGCTTTCTTT
CDR3: CASSRTGGTEAFF

size: once
D: TRBD1
V: TRBV30
J: TRBJ1-3
DNA: TGTGCCCGCCAGGACAGGGGTTCTGGAAACACCATATATTTT
CDR3: CARQDRGSGNTIYF

size: NA
D: NA
V: TRBV12-3/TRBV12-4
J: TRBJ1-1
DNA: TGTGCCAGCAGTTTAAATATCGGGGAAGCTTTCTTT
CDR3: CASSLNIGEAFF

size: NA
D: TRBD1
V: TRBV5-1
J: TRBJ2-7
DNA: TGCGCCAGCAGCTTACGACAGGGGGCCTACGAGCAGTACTTC
CDR3: CASSLRQGAYEQYF

size: few
D: TRBD1
V: TRBV5-4
J: TRBJ1-6
DNA: TGTGCCAGCAGCTCACCAGGGGGTGCATATAATTCACCCCTCCACTTT
CDR3: CASSSPGGAYNSPLHF

size: NA
D: TRBD1
V: TRBV18
J: TRBJ2-1
DNA: TGTGCCAGCTCACCCCAGGGGGCCGGGCAGTTCTTC
CDR3: CASSPQGAGQFF

size: NA
D: NA
V: TRBV29-1
J: TRBJ1-1
DNA: TGCAGCGTTGAACAGGGAAACACTGAAGCTTTCTTT
CDR3: CSVEQGNTEAFF

size: few
D: TRBD1
V: TRBV5-1
J: TRBJ1-3
DNA: TGCGCCAGCAGCCCCAGGGGGGACGGAAACACCATATATTTT
CDR3: CASSPRGDGNTIYF

size: NA
D: TRBD1
V: TRBV5-5
J: TRBJ1-1
DNA: TGTGCCAGCAGCTTGGTCGGGACAGTAAACACTGAAGCTTTCTTT
CDR3: CASSLVGTVNTEAFF

size: NA
D: TRBD1
V: TRBV4-2
J: TRBJ1-2
DNA: TGTGCCAGCAGCCAAGACGGGACAGGCTATGGCTACACCTTC
CDR3: CASSQDGTGYGYTF

size: NA
D: NA
V: TRBV7-8
J: TRBJ1-6
DNA: TGTGCCAGCAGACCAGATGGGGCTTGGGGAAATTCACCCCTCCACTTT
CDR3: CASRPDGAWGNSPLHF

size: NA
D: NA
V: TRBV7-8
J: TRBJ1-5
DNA: TGTGCCAGCAGCGGGGGAGGGAGCAATCAGCCCCAGCATTTT
CDR3: CASSGGGSNQPQHF

size: NA
D: TRBD1
V: TRBV7-2
J: TRBJ2-7
DNA: TGTGCCAGCAGCTTAGATGGACAGGGGACCTACGAGCAGTACTTC
CDR3: CASSLDGQGTYEQYF

size: once
D: NA
V: TRBV12-3/TRBV12-4
J: TRBJ2-7
DNA: TGTGCCAGCAGTGGGCGCGACGAGCAGTACTTC
CDR3: CASSGRDEQYF

size: NA
D: NA
V: TRBV18
J: TRBJ2-7
DNA: TGTGCCAGCTCACCACCGGTCAGAACCTACGAGCAGTACTTC
CDR3: CASSPPVRTYEQYF

size: once
D: TRBD1
V: TRBV7-3
J: TRBJ1-1
DNA: TGTGCCAGCAGCCCACAGGGGGCTGCTGAAGCTTTCTTT
CDR3: CASSPQGAAEAFF

size: NA
D: NA
V: TRBV7-8
J: TRBJ2-1
DNA: TGTGCCAGCAGCTTATTTTCAGGGATTCCCTCGTACAATGAGCAGTTCTTC
CDR3: CASSLFSGIPSYNEQFF

size: NA
D: NA
V: TRBV19
J: TRBJ1-3
DNA: TGTGCCAGTTTTGGGACTCCACCTGGAAACACCATATATTTT
CDR3: CASFGTPPGNTIYF

size: NA
D: TRBD2
V: TRBV20-1
J: TRBJ2-7
DNA: TGCAGTGCGAGTAGCGGGGGGGCAACCTACGAGCAGTACTTC
CDR3: CSASSGGATYEQYF

size: once
D: NA
V: TRBV9
J: TRBJ2-7
DNA: TGTGCCAGCAGCGTTTCCAGTGCCTCCTACGAGCAGTACTTC
CDR3: CASSVSSASYEQYF

size: NA
D: TRBD1
V: TRBV7-8
J: TRBJ2-1
DNA: TGTGCCAGCAGCCCACCAACAGGGGCGTTCACGAATGAGCAGTTCTTC
CDR3: CASSPPTGAFTNEQFF

size: NA
D: TRBD1
V: TRBV10-3
J: TRBJ1-5
DNA: TGTGCCGCCACATCCGGGACAGGGGGCAAGGAGCCCCAGCATTTT
CDR3: CAATSGTGGKEPQHF

size: NA
D: TRBD1
V: TRBV6-2/TRBV6-3
J: TRBJ1-1
DNA: TGTGCCAGCAGTGACAGGGGGAGAACTGAAGCTTTCTTT
CDR3: CASSDRGRTEAFF

size: NA
D: TRBD2
V: TRBV5-1
J: TRBJ2-1
DNA: TGCGCCAGCAGCTCGGGGACTAGCGGGGGGTACAATGAGCAGTTCTTC
CDR3: CASSSGTSGGYNEQFF

size: NA
D: NA
V: TRBV4-3
J: TRBJ2-3
DNA: TGCGCCAGCAGCCCGGGACACCTTAGCACAGATACGCAGTATTTT
CDR3: CASSPGHLSTDTQYF

size: once
D: NA
V: TRBV15
J: TRBJ1-4
DNA: TGTGCCACCAGCTCACCCGGGGGACTTAGCGAAAAACTGTTTTTT
CDR3: CATSSPGGLSEKLFF

size: NA
D: TRBD1
V: TRBV18
J: TRBJ1-2
DNA: TGTGCCAGCTCAACCGACAGGGCAACCGACTATGGCTACACCTTC
CDR3: CASSTDRATDYGYTF

size: NA
D: TRBD1
V: TRBV4-1
J: TRBJ1-3
DNA: TGCGCCAGCAGCCAAGGACAGGGCGGTAGGTCTGGAAACACCATATATTTT
CDR3: CASSQGQGGRSGNTIYF

size: NA
D: TRBD1
V: TRBV6-5
J: TRBJ1-4
DNA: TGTGCCAGCACCCGGGGACAGATTAATGAAAAACTGTTTTTT
CDR3: CASTRGQINEKLFF

size: NA
D: NA
V: TRBV5-1
J: TRBJ2-7
DNA: TGCGCCAGCAGTTGGGGGCCTCCTACCTACGAGCAGTACTTC
CDR3: CASSWGPPTYEQYF

size: NA
D: NA
V: TRBV7-8
J: TRBJ2-5
DNA: TGTGCCAGCAGCCACGGGATGCGGGTAGAGACCCAGTACTTC
CDR3: CASSHGMRVETQYF

size: NA
D: NA
V: TRBV28
J: TRBJ1-2
DNA: TGTGCCACCCTACAGTCCTATGGCTACACCTTC
CDR3: CATLQSYGYTF